This T cell receptor (beta chain) was captured by sequencing in a study of T cell clonotyping in hematopoietic cell transplantation listed by TCRdb under 2021. Some background on the complete study: Pretransplant recipient samples were obtained after cytoreduction. A total of 120 to 150 blood samples were gathered in the study from 35 consecutive transplant recipients along with their related donors. Recruitment of patients ran from 2015 to early 2017, and follow-up continued until late 2020 or until death.

Remarks on this clone: Its antigen is still unknown. No quality values exist for individual bases; no much larger clone is one base distant.

Beyond this particular receptor, the publication reports: The sample size was limited, and because cells were not sorted, the contributions of CD4 and CD8 repertoires could not be separated. A decrease in recipient TCR diversity was observed after transplant, and a progressive increase in pathologically expanded clonotypes was seen from day 30 to day 180. Inverse Simpson Index values from donors and from recipients before transplant predicted broader TCR repertoire diversity after transplant. Only a small fraction of recipient repertoires overlapped donor repertoires, with over 97% appearing de novo at the given depth.

The sample's time point label, decoded: recipient sample about 28 days before transplant, after cytoreduction. Recipient blood was collected about 28 days before transplant and at days 30, 100 and 180 after transplant. Nuclei Lysis Solution was used to extract genomic DNA from fresh or cryopreserved unfractionated peripheral blood mononuclear cells. The immunoSEQ assay, a bias-controlled multiplex PCR with V- and J-specific primers, was used to amplify TCR beta CDR3 regions from genomic DNA. A proprietary barcode and Illumina adapter sequences were added to the CDR3 amplicons in a second PCR step. An Illumina MiSeq instrument was used to sequence the CDR3 libraries. Processing in the source paper ran as follows. Export and quality control were performed with immunoSEQ Analyzer 3.0, and downstream analyses were performed with R Bioconductor and Immunarch. Repertoire metrics were calculated using only productive rearrangements within the normalized downsampled data set. Pathologically expanded clonotypes were defined as those larger than 5 templates in the normalized cohort. The Inverse Simpson Index was used to measure repertoire diversity. The non-normalized data set was used for CMV-specificity analyses so that all clonotypes could be captured. Entries here come from immuneACCESS through TCRdb and include only in-frame sequences with V and J called. Some clones fail to appear in such tables; in the studies checked, an unresolved V gene covers under half of the shortfall, and the cause of the remainder is unknown. V and J calls and clone size are given by that table; D and trimming were obtained from the DNA. The sample contains 50,000 or so clones, 82% of them found a single time. The ten largest clonotypes hold 5% to 6.5% of the sample.

This material consisted of peripheral blood mononuclear cells, taken before stem cell transplant. This clonotype was obtained from a man aged 55 to 70 with myelodysplastic syndrome. Some clones in this sample may be carry-over from other donors' samples.

At the DNA level, the sequence is TGTGCCAGCAGAAGCGGGGGGGCGGGAGAGACCCAGTACTTC. Protein translation: CASRSGGAGETQYF. Recombination connected TRBV7-2 to TRBJ2-5, with 10 bases aligning to TRBD2. CDR1 is given as SGHTA and CDR2 as FQGNSA, both from the germline V gene. Trimmed from V: 6 bases; trimmed from J: 4 bases; junction bases lacking a gene match: 5. From cysteine to phenylalanine, the CDR3 is 14 amino acids long. Only CDR3 DNA remains: 42 bases, in frame from the first base.